One and the same sample provided the 8 T cell receptor beta chains below, sequenced in a study of CD8 T cells in ankylosing spondylitis. Findings and caveats of the study: For ankylosing spondylitis blood, a TCR beta motif of 7 or 8 highly homologous variants appeared characteristic.

TCRdb reprocessed the 5' RACE reads via MiXCR and lists one record per CDR3 protein. Among approximately 500,000 distinct CDR3 sequences listed, over 9.5% were seen once. These receptors' targets are unknown. The source material was blood, either unsorted or a sorted T cell fraction (not recorded which). These receptor sequences come from a male donor with ankylosing spondylitis.

This clonotype came up a few times. V and J are TRBV20-1 and TRBJ1-1, with D perhaps matching TRBD1 (5 bases). Trimming removed 6 bases at V and 4 bases at J, with 18 bases between. The CDR3 is 14 residues long. The germline V gene has CDR1 DFQATT and CDR2 SNEGSKA (reference sequence). CDR3 amino acids: CSAQGKAGVTEAFF. CDR3 nucleotide sequence: TGCAGTGCCCAGGGAAAGGCGGGGGTCACTGAAGCTTTCTTT.

This clonotype was observed a handful of times. The chain uses TRBV29-1 and TRBJ2-7, with 12 positions matching TRBD2. V lost 7 bases, J lost 4 bases, and 11 bases stayed unmatched. The germline V gene encodes CDR1 SQVTM and CDR2 ANQGSEA. The CDR3 loop spans 15 amino acids. CDR3 region: CSAATTSGGLYEQYV. CDR3 DNA: TGCAGCGCCGCGACGACTAGCGGGGGTTTATACGAGCAGTACGTC.

The chain carries TRBV3-1 and TRBJ1-2; possibly TRBD1 for D (5 bases). Germline assignment: CDR1 LGHDT and CDR2 YNNKEL (reference sequence). The CDR3 consists of 15 residues. V gave up 0 bases and J gave up 5 bases, with 13 bases separating them. CDR3 bases: TGTGCCAGCAGCCAAGATGGGGCAGAGTGGTATGGCTACACCTTC. Residues: CASSQDGAEWYGYTF.

In its sample, this clonotype was seen a few times. The CDR3 here is CASSVSGGFGNTEAFF. The CDR3 DNA reads as TGTGCCAGCAGTGTCTCAGGGGGGTTTGGAAACACTGAAGCTTTCTTT. V is TRBV2 and J is TRBJ1-1; 7 bases map to TRBD1. J lost 2 bases, V lost 4 bases, and 10 bases had no gene match. Germline CDR1 SNHLY, CDR2 FYNNEI. There are 16 residues in the CDR3. The variable domain in full, with the rest retrieved from reference TRBV2 and TRBJ1-1, is EPEVTQTPSHQVTQMGQEVILRCVPISNHLYFYWYRQILGQKVEFLVSFYNNEISEKSEIFDDQFSVERPDGSNFTLKIRSTKLEDSAMYFCASSVSGGFGNTEAFFGQGTRLTVV.

V and J are TRBV12-3 or TRBV12-4 and TRBJ1-2; D not certain. V lost 3 bases, J lost 2 bases, and 7 bases lay in between. This CDR3 contains 13 residues. This chain's CDR3 is CASSFDPNYGYTF. In nucleotides, the CDR3 is TGTGCCAGCAGTTTCGACCCAAACTATGGCTACACCTTC.

This clonotype was picked up a small number of times. The V gene is TRBV7-2, the J gene TRBJ2-7, with 12 bases identical to TRBD2. Germline V gene data show CDR1 as SGHTA and CDR2 as FQGNSA. Trimming cost V 5 bases and J 4 bases; bases outside gene matches: 9. The CDR3 length is 16 residues. The CDR3, as DNA: TGTGCCAGCAGCCCCGGACTAGCGGGGATTCCATACGAGCAGTACTTC. Its translation is CASSPGLAGIPYEQYF.

The table lists this clonotype with a few counts. This chain joins TRBV5-1 and TRBJ2-7; TRBD2 aligns across 8 bases. Looked up from germline, CDR1 is SGHRS and CDR2 is YFSETQ. V trimming: 4 bases; J trimming: 3 bases; junction bases outside the gene matches: 9. The CDR3 is 15 residues long. CDR3 region: CASSPGGGSDYEQYF. The CDR3 DNA reads as TGCGCCAGCAGCCCGGGGGGGGGTTCAGACTACGAGCAGTACTTC.

The V gene is TRBV5-1, the J gene TRBJ1-2, with D maybe TRBD1 (5 bases). Trimming cost V 5 bases and J 3 bases, with 20 bases left between them. The CDR3 spans 16 residues. Germline-derived CDR1 and CDR2 are SGHRS and YFSETQ. Here the CDR3 DNA reads TGCGCCAGCAGTTCCCGAGACCGGGGGGGAGACTATGGCTACACCTTC. This codes for CASSSRDRGGDYGYTF.